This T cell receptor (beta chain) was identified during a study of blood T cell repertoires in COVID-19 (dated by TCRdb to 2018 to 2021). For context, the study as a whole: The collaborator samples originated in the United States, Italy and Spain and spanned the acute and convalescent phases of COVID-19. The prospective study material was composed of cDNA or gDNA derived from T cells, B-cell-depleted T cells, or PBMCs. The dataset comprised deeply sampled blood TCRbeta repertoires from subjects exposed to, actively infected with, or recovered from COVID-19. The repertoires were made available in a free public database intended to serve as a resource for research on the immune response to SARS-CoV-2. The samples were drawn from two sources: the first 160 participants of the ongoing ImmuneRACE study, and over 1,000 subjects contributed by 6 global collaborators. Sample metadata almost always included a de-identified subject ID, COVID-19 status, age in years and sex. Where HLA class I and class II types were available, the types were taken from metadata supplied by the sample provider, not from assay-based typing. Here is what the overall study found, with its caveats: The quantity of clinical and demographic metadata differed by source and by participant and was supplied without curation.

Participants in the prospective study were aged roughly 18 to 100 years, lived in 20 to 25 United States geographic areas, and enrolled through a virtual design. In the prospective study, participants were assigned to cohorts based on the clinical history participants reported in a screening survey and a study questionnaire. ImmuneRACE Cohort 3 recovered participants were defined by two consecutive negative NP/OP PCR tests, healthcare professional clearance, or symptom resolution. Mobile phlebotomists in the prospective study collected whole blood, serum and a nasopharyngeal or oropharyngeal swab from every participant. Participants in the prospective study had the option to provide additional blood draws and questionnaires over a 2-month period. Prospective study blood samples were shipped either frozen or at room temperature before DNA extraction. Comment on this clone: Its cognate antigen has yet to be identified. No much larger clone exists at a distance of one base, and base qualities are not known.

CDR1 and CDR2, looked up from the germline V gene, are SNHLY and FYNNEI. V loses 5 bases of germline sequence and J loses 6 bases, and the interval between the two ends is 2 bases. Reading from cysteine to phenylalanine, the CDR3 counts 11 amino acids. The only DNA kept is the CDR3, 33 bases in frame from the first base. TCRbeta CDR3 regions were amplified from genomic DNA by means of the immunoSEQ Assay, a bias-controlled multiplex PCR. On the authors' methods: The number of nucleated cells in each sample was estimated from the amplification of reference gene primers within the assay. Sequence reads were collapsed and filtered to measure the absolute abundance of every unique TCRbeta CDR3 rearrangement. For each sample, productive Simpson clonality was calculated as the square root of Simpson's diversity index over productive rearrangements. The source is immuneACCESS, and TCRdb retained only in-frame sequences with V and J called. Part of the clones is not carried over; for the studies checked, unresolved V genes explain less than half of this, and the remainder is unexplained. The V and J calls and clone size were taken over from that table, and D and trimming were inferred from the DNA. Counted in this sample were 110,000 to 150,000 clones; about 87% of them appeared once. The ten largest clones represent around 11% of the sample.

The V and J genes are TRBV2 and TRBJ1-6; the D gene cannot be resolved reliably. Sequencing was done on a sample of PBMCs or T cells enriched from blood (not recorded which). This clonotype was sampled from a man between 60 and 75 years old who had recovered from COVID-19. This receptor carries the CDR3 CASSLNSPLHF. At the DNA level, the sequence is TGTGCCAGCAGTCTTAATTCACCCCTCCACTTT.